This T cell receptor (beta chain) appears in the sequencing data of a study of chemoradiotherapy in HPV16-positive cancers (dated by TCRdb to between 2022 and 2023). For the wider study: Using functional T-cell assays on cells from two HPV16-positive patients, the researchers defined candidate HPV-specific T-cell clones and common TCR motifs. TCR repertoires from some 89 patients with HPV-related cancers were then used to track the candidate HPV-specific TCRs and motifs. The study asked whether T-cell immunity against the HPV oncoproteins E6 and E7 changes during chemoradiotherapy and whether it affects survival. Here is what the overall study found, with its caveats: Only two HPV16-positive patients were used to derive the functional definition of HPV-specific T cells, and the survival association was reported for HPV16-positive patients. Expansion of candidate HPV-specific clones and E7-related TCR motifs was observed in the tumor microenvironment during treatment, whereas no such expansion was observed for non-HPV-specific T cells. Improved recurrence-free survival in HPV16-positive patients was associated with expansion of HPV-responsive T cells during chemoradiotherapy.

Repertoires were sampled repeatedly over the course of chemoradiotherapy so that clonal expansion in the tumor microenvironment could be followed. Preparation of the library involved the immunoSEQ multiplex PCR assay. This is the immuneACCESS table as TCRdb keeps it, with only in-frame sequences that have V and J called. A part of the clones is gone; compared with another copy, unresolved V genes explain less than half, and the rest is unexplained. This sample has about 17,000 clones in its table, and over 85% of those were observed once. The top ten clonotypes cover less than 2.5% of the sample. Details on this clone: The antigen this receptor binds is unknown. No much larger clone exists at a distance of one base, and base qualities are not known.

This receptor was taken from a human donor with HPV-associated anogenital cancer. This sample comprised blood, obtained from a patient who underwent chemoradiotherapy.

The CDR3 protein is CASSPGAFPYEQYF. The sequence in DNA is TGTGCCAGCAGTCCGGGGGCCTTTCCCTACGAGCAGTACTTC. Recombination joined TRBV27 with TRBJ2-7; the D gene cannot be resolved beyond TRBD1 or TRBD2, each matching 6 bases. Inclusive of the bounding cysteine and phenylalanine, the CDR3 is 14 residues long. Kept here is only the CDR3 DNA, which spans 42 bases and is read in frame from base 1. Trimming removed 5 bases from V and 2 bases from J, leaving 13 bases between the germline ends. The germline V gene (reference sequence) sets CDR1 to MNHEY and CDR2 to SMNVEV.